This T cell receptor (beta chain) comes out of a study of blood T cell repertoires in COVID-19. As for the study in general: The origin of the acute and convalescent COVID-19 samples was the United States, Italy and Spain. Sources were T cells, B-cell-depleted T cells, or PBMCs; the material itself was cDNA or gDNA.

Original processing methods: The assay estimated nucleated cells by amplifying reference gene primers. The data were produced by immunoSEQ multiplex PCR, yet TCRdb's version contains in-frame clones alone and is incomplete. V, J and clone size are those of that table, while D and trimming were read from the DNA. The table has 150,000 to 200,000 clones, about four fifths seen once; the top ten hold approximately 15%. The origin of this receptor is a woman of 80 years or more with acute or convalescent COVID-19. Sequenced: peripheral blood.

This CDR3 reads CANARQGDLYGYTF. CDR3 nucleotide sequence: TGTGCCAACGCTAGACAGGGTGACCTCTATGGCTACACCTTC. This sequence joins TRBV7-2 and TRBJ1-2; 7 bases fit TRBD1. Looked up from germline, CDR1 is SGHTA and CDR2 is FQGNSA. J gave up 4 bases and V 10 bases, and 12 bases lay outside the gene matches. CDR3 size: 14 residues.